The clone carrying this T cell receptor (beta chain) was seen many times. Antigen specificity is unknown. TCRbeta library construction was performed incorporating unique molecular identifiers. TCRdb recomputed calls from the PCR reads with MiXCR, one row per CDR3 protein. Here the sample spans about 76,000 distinct CDR3 sequences, 13% to 15% being singletons. The record originates from a study of T-cell reconstitution after alpha-beta-depleted transplantation in children. Findings and caveats of the study: For some patients, TCRbeta diversity was high at day 60 because of recipient T cells and thymic progenitors that survived. When one year had passed after transplant, most T-cell counts and diversity came from newly produced T cells. As was reported, about two months after transplant, alpha-beta T cells came from several hundred expanded graft clones.

This CDR3 contains 10 residues. The germline V gene encodes CDR1 MDHEN and CDR2 SYDVKM. Trimming took off 5 bases at V and 9 bases at J, with 8 bases between the two ends. The material sequenced was PBMCs, mostly from graft donor cells, taken 180 days after TCRalphabeta/CD19-depleted stem cell transplant. This chain connects TRBV28 to TRBJ2-7; D call uncertain. This clonotype originated in a male patient between 2 and 15 years old who had a stem cell transplant for acute lymphoblastic leukemia, so the T cells may come from the graft donor. The CDR3 here is CASSGKVQYF. CDR3 nucleotides: TGTGCCAGCAGTGGTAAAGTGCAGTACTTC.